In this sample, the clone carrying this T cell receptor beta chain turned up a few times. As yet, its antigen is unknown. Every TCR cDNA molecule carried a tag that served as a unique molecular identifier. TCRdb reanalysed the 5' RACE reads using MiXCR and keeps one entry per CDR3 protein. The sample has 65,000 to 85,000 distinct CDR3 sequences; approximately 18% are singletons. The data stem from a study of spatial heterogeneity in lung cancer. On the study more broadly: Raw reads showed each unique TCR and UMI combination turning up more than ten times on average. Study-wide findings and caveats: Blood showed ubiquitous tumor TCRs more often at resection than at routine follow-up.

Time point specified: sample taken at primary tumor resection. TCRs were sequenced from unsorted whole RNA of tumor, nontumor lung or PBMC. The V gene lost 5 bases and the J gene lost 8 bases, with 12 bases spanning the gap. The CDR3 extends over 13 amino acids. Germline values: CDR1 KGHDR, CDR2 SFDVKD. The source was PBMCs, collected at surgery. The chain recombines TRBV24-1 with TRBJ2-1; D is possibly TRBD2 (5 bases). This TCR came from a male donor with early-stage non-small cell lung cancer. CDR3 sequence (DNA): TGTGCCACCAGTGGACGGACTTGGGATGAGCAGTTCTTC. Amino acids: CATSGRTWDEQFF.